This TCR beta chain was retrieved from a study of T cell changes during pregnancy in multiple sclerosis. V shed 4 bases, J shed 5 bases, and the junction held 11 bases outside the gene matches. Germline CDR1 reads SGHNT; CDR2 reads YYREEE (reference sequence). The CDR3 spans 17 residues. Libraries were prepared by immunoSEQ multiplex PCR; TCRdb keeps only in-frame clonotypes and omits some of them. Of about 60,000 clones listed, about 89% are singletons. This specimen consisted of CD4+ T cells from peripheral blood mononuclear cells, obtained after pregnancy. This TCR was recovered from a female donor in good health, enrolled as a control in a pregnancy study. This chain links TRBV5-4 with TRBJ2-5; 13 bases line up with TRBD2. The CDR3 region is CASSPTRTSGGRETQYF. CDR3 DNA: TGTGCCAGCAGCCCGACCCGGACTAGCGGGGGCCGGGAGACCCAGTACTTC.